The sequence of this T cell receptor (beta chain) was determined in a study of human T cells and chemical hapten exposure. Study context: Small pooled library volume differences mainly caused per-sample TCR yield variation.

The study's findings and limits: TCRs above 1 in 1000 frequency stayed constant with DPC sensitization.

Total RNA extraction was carried out from unfractionated whole blood. V was cut by 7 bases and J by 3 bases, with 9 bases left in between. The CDR3 extends over 12 amino acids. Germline assignment: CDR1 SNHLY and CDR2 FYNNEI. Individual cDNA molecules (in the library) carried attached unique molecular identifiers. TCRdb redid the calling of the 5' RACE reads with MiXCR, one entry per CDR3 protein. The sample consists of 110,000 to 150,000 distinct CDR3 sequences, roughly 4% of them appearing once. This clonotype was seen ten or more times. Its antigen is not known. The clonotype comes from a female donor in good health. This chain connects TRBV2 to TRBJ1-2; possible D gene TRBD1, 5 bases. The CDR3 DNA is TGTGCCAGCAAAGGGGAGGACTATGGCTACACCTTC. Protein: CASKGEDYGYTF.